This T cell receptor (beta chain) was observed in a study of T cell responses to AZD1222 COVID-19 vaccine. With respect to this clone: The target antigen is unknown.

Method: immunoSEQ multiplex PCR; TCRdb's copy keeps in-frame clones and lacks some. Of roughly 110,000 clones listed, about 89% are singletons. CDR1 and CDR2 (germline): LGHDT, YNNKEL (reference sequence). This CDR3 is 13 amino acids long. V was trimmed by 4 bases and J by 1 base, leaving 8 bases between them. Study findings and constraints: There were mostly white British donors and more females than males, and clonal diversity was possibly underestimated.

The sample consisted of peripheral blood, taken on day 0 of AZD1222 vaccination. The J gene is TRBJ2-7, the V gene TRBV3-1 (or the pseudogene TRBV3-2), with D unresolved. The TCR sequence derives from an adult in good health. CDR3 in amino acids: CASSPAHSYEQYF. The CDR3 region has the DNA TGTGCCAGCAGCCCGGCTCATTCCTACGAGCAGTACTTC.